Each of the 22 T cell receptor beta chains below was sequenced from the same sample in a study of blood T cell repertoires in COVID-19. Sequenced by immunoSEQ multiplex PCR; TCRdb stores in-frame clones only, minus some. The repertoire holds roughly 200,000 clones, with roughly 90% as singletons. The sequenced sample was peripheral blood. The source is a man aged 50-60 years with acute or convalescent COVID-19.

The chain uses TRBV6-5 and TRBJ2-3; 8 nucleotides line up with TRBD2. Trimming took 6 bases from V and 1 from J; bases not matched to a gene: 3. The CDR3 is 14 residues long. Germline assignment: CDR1 MNHEY and CDR2 SVGAGI. The CDR3 region is CASRRREGTDTQYF. CDR3 nucleotide sequence: TGTGCCAGCAGGAGGCGGGAGGGCACAGATACGCAGTATTTT.

The genes are TRBV5-1 and TRBJ2-1; 9 bases fit TRBD1. The V and J ends lost 5 bases and 7 bases, in that order; junction bases with no gene match: 10. The germline gives CDR1 SGHRS, CDR2 YFSETQ. The CDR3 runs to 15 residues. The CDR3, as DNA: TGCGCCAGCAGGCGTGATGGACAGGGGTTAAATGAGCAGTTCTTC. Amino acid sequence: CASRRDGQGLNEQFF.

Here the CDR3 reads CASSSRGTAFTEAFF. The CDR3 nucleotides read TGTGCCAGCAGCTCTAGAGGGACAGCTTTTACTGAAGCTTTCTTT. This sequence joins TRBV11-1 and TRBJ1-1, with 7 bases aligning to TRBD1. V lost 4 bases and J lost 5; bases outside the gene matches: 10. This CDR3 is 15 amino acids long. Germline assignment: CDR1 SGHAT and CDR2 FQDESV (reference sequence).

This chain links TRBV19 with TRBJ2-3; perhaps TRBD2 as D (5 bases). This CDR3 spans 16 amino acids. Germline CDR1 is LNHDA and CDR2 is SQIVND (reference sequence). Trimming removed 6 bases from V and 1 base from J, with 17 bases in between. CDR3 amino acids: CASRPGRERGTDTQYF. The CDR3 coding sequence is TGTGCCAGTAGGCCAGGAAGGGAGAGGGGCACAGATACGCAGTATTTT.

This clone occurred a few times. This chain links TRBV3-1 (or the pseudogene TRBV3-2) with TRBJ1-3, with TRBD1 matching over 8 bases. CDR1 LGHDT and CDR2 YNNKEL come from the germline V gene (reference sequence). V dropped 2 bases and J dropped 0; count of bases not matched to a gene: 9. This CDR3 has 18 residues. The CDR3 nucleotides are TGTGCCAGCAGCCAATCCCTCCGTACAGGGGGCTCTGGAAACACCATATATTTT. This codes for CASSQSLRTGGSGNTIYF.

The rearrangement joins TRBV7-9 to TRBJ2-1; maybe TRBD2 (6 bases). Germline-derived CDR1 and CDR2 are SEHNR and FQNEAQ (reference sequence). This CDR3 region has 14 residues. With 1 base removed from V and 5 bases from J, the gap between germline ends came to 9 bases. CDR3 region: CASSLDRTNNEQFF. CDR3 DNA sequence: TGTGCCAGCAGCTTAGATCGGACTAACAATGAGCAGTTCTTC.

The V and J genes are TRBV11-2 and TRBJ2-1; 11 bases are a match to TRBD2. The CDR3 is 16 residues long. Germline lookup yields CDR1 SGHAT and CDR2 FQNNGV. After removal of 1 base from V and 7 bases from J, the junction contained 6 bases not matched to a gene. CDR3 bases: TGTGCCAGCAGCTTAGGCTTAGCGGGAGGGCCTAATGAGCAGTTCTTC. It codes for CASSLGLAGGPNEQFF.

V is TRBV9 and J is TRBJ2-3; D not resolved. Germline CDR1 SGDLS, CDR2 YYNGEE. V was trimmed by 4 bases and J by 0 bases, leaving 3 bases between them. This CDR3 comprises 12 residues. CDR3 in amino acids: CASSLSTDTQYF. The CDR3 DNA is TGTGCCAGCAGCCTAAGCACAGATACGCAGTATTTT.

The sample holds a few counts of this clone. J is TRBJ2-5 and V is TRBV9, with 11 bases aligning to TRBD1. The CDR3 has 18 residues. CDR1 is SGDLS, CDR2 YYNGEE, per germline. The J segment lost 1 base and the V segment lost 0 bases, leaving 8 bases of the junction unmatched. As DNA, the CDR3 is TGTGCCAGCAGCGTAGCCTCAGTGGGACAGGGGGGCCAAGAGACCCAGTACTTC. Residues: CASSVASVGQGGQETQYF.

The chain combines TRBV5-1 with TRBJ1-2; TRBD1 might be the D (6 bases). CDR3 length equals 16 residues. Trimming took 4 bases from V and 2 from J, leaving 18 bases between them. The germline gives CDR1 SGHRS, CDR2 YFSETQ. As DNA, the CDR3 is TGCGCCAGCAGCCCCAGAGCGGGGGGCGCAAACTATGGCTACACCTTC. Protein: CASSPRAGGANYGYTF.

The genes are TRBV18 and TRBJ1-2; unclear D gene. The V end lost 2 bases, the J end lost 8 bases, and 15 bases lay between the germline ends. Germline V gives CDR1 KGHSH, CDR2 LQKENI. This CDR3 has 14 amino acids. DNA for the CDR3: TGTGCCAGCTCACCAAGTAGGACTGTCGGGGGCTACACCTTC. Its protein product is CASSPSRTVGGYTF.

This chain joins TRBV18 and TRBJ1-6; 9 bases are a match to TRBD1. Germline CDR1 KGHSH, CDR2 LQKENI. The CDR3 spans 16 residues. V was clipped by 3 bases and J by 6 bases; unmatched bases: 6. The CDR3 DNA reads as TGTGCCAGCTCACCGGTCCCGACAGGGGGTAATTCACCCCTCCACTTT. It specifies CASSPVPTGGNSPLHF.

The chain uses TRBV4-3 and TRBJ1-4, with TRBD1 identical over 8 bases. CDR3 length: 16 residues. The trim removed 4 bases at V and 3 bases at J, leaving 7 bases unmatched. The germline V gene encodes CDR1 LGHNA and CDR2 YSLEER. The CDR3 reads CASSPAGGNANEKLFF. Written as DNA, the CDR3 is TGCGCCAGCAGCCCAGCAGGGGGCAATGCTAATGAAAAACTGTTTTTT.

The chain combines TRBV10-3 with TRBJ1-5, with a possible D match to TRBD1 (5 bases). Trimming shortened V by 8 bases and J by 2 bases, and 13 bases separated the two germline ends. CDR3 length equals 14 residues. CDR1 and CDR2 (germline): ENHRY, SYGVKD. CDR3 protein: CAIAEGLGNQPQHF. The CDR3 bases are TGTGCCATCGCGGAGGGGCTAGGCAATCAGCCCCAGCATTTT.

This clone has a single count. V is TRBV6-5 and J is TRBJ1-6; unclear D gene. Trimming left V 6 bases short and J 7 bases short, with 16 bases between. This CDR3 has 15 residues. Germline CDR1 reads MNHEY; CDR2 reads SVGAGI. The CDR3 loop reads CASRLSHKRNSPLHF. The CDR3 DNA follows: TGTGCCAGCAGGCTGTCGCACAAGCGAAATTCACCCCTCCACTTT.

Ten or more counts support this clone. The V call is TRBV18, the J call TRBJ1-6; 10 bases fit TRBD1. V lost 3 bases to trimming and J lost 13 bases; unmatched junction nucleotides: 9. Germline V gives CDR1 KGHSH, CDR2 LQKENI. This CDR3 region has 15 residues. The CDR3 reads CASSPGQGDFSPLHF. The CDR3 DNA follows: TGTGCCAGCTCACCTGGACAGGGGGATTTCTCCCCCCTCCACTTT.

This sequence joins TRBV3-1 (or the pseudogene TRBV3-2) and TRBJ1-6; tentatively, D is TRBD1 (5 bases). Trimming took off 0 bases at V and 14 bases at J, with 8 bases between the two ends. This CDR3 is built from 12 residues. Per germline, CDR1 LGHDT and CDR2 YNNKEL (reference sequence). As DNA, the CDR3 is TGTGCCAGCAGCCAAGATCGGGGGGCCCTCCACTTT. This gives the protein CASSQDRGALHF.

V usage is TRBV28 and J usage is TRBJ1-2, with D possibly TRBD1 on 5 matching bases. Trimming took off 5 bases at V and 4 bases at J, with 17 bases between the two ends. The CDR3 loop spans 15 amino acids. Germline V gene data show CDR1 as MDHEN and CDR2 as SYDVKM. CDR3 DNA: TGTGCCAGCAGTCTACCAGCGGGGCACGGCTATGGCTACACCTTC. Protein: CASSLPAGHGYGYTF.

V is TRBV9 and J is TRBJ2-7; unclear D gene. This CDR3 spans 15 amino acids. CDR1 and CDR2 from the germline V gene are SGDLS and YYNGEE. V was shortened by 0 bases and J by 4 bases, with 14 bases between the two germline ends. The CDR3 loop is CASSVDAGPVYEQYF. DNA for the CDR3: TGTGCCAGCAGCGTAGATGCAGGTCCGGTATACGAGCAGTACTTC.

The chain employs TRBV19 and TRBJ1-6, with D tentatively TRBD1 (5 bases). This CDR3 has 17 residues. Trimming left V 3 bases short and J 9 bases short, with 21 bases between. In germline, CDR1 is LNHDA, CDR2 SQIVND (reference sequence). The CDR3 here is CASSISPAGTRFSPLHF. CDR3 DNA: TGTGCCAGTAGTATTTCCCCGGCGGGGACCAGGTTTTCACCCCTCCACTTT.

This rearrangement joins TRBV18 to TRBJ2-1, with D possibly matching TRBD2 (5 bases). Germline-derived CDR1 and CDR2 are KGHSH and LQKENI. V was cut by 8 bases and J by 3 bases, with 11 bases left in between. This CDR3 is 13 amino acids long. This chain's CDR3 is CASRFTSYNEQFF. DNA for the CDR3: TGTGCCAGCCGATTCACTAGCTACAATGAGCAGTTCTTC.

The V and J genes are TRBV28 and TRBJ1-2; D is uncertain. V lost 1 base to trimming and J lost 11 bases, with 11 bases between them. The germline V gene encodes CDR1 MDHEN and CDR2 SYDVKM. This CDR3 comprises 12 residues. CDR3 DNA: TGTGCCAGCAGTTTATACTCCAGGTTTTACACCTTC. Translated, it gives CASSLYSRFYTF.